This T cell receptor (beta chain) was identified during a study of cytomegalovirus exposure and HLA in healthy donors. General study findings and limits: Further analysis was carried out later, and it showed several of the most significant clusters appearing linked to common viral pathogens. According to the study, roughly 180 TCR beta chains were cytomegalovirus-associated. Relative to the roughly 690-donor mean, N-insertions were reportedly fewer in an Asian-associated ancestry cluster in a later analysis. Testing in vitro showed a few CMV-associated chains specific for CMV antigens.

The PCR contained 60 Vbeta and 13 Jbeta primers. Assay used: immunoSEQ multiplex PCR; TCRdb lists only in-frame clones, some missing. The sample carries some 140,000 clones, around 80% recorded once. Concerning this clone itself: Its antigen is not known.

V lost 7 bases and J lost 3, with 18 bases in between. Germline V lookup: CDR1 MNHNY, CDR2 SVGAGI (reference sequence). The CDR3 sequence is 15 residues long. This sequence originates from a man in his forties in good health and CMV-seropositive. Material: PBMCs. V and J are TRBV6-6 and TRBJ1-1; no definite D call. The CDR3 is CASTPGSDGDTEAFF. As DNA, the CDR3 is TGTGCCAGCACCCCAGGCAGCGACGGGGACACTGAAGCTTTCTTT.